A selection of T cell receptor beta chains follows, all from one sample in a study of technical replicates of blood from a handful of donors. Generated by immunoSEQ multiplex PCR, the TCRdb table keeps only in-frame clones and is missing some. The table includes about 61,000 clones, around 87% detected once. Sample: PBMCs. These receptor sequences come from a human donor in good health. Some clones in this sample may be carry-over from other donors' samples. Both conserved end residues are part of each CDR3. Fields, in order: clone size, D gene, J gene, V gene, CDR3 DNA, CDR3 protein. A D gene is named only where the DNA matches it firmly. Clone size, where shown, is once, few, many, or a class for clones that have expanded.

size: .
D: TRBD2
J: TRBJ2-5
V: TRBV10-3
DNA: TGTGCCATCAGTGAGCAAGCGGGAAGGAAAGGGTCCCAGTACTTC
CDR3: CAISEQAGRKGSQYF

size: .
D: .
J: TRBJ2-5
V: TRBV13
DNA: TGTGCCAGCAGCTTAAGGCTCTCCGTAACGGGGACCCAGTACTTC
CDR3: CASSLRLSVTGTQYF

size: .
D: .
J: TRBJ2-5
V: TRBV7-3
DNA: TGTGCCAGCAGCTTAATACCAGGGGCGGGTCAAGAGACCCAGTACTTC
CDR3: CASSLIPGAGQETQYF

size: once
D: TRBD2
J: TRBJ2-1
V: TRBV4-2
DNA: TGTGCCAGCAGCTCTTTCCCGAGCGGGAGCTCCTACAATGAGCAGTTCTTC
CDR3: CASSSFPSGSSYNEQFF

size: .
D: TRBD2
J: TRBJ2-1
V: TRBV7-9
DNA: TGTGCCAGCAGCTTAGCCCTGGGACTAGAGCCCTACAATGAGCAGTTCTTC
CDR3: CASSLALGLEPYNEQFF

size: .
D: .
J: TRBJ2-2
V: TRBV7-6
DNA: TGTGCCAGCAGCTTAAGTGGGCCTGCCGGGGAGCTGTTTTTT
CDR3: CASSLSGPAGELFF

size: few
D: .
J: TRBJ1-1
V: TRBV7-2
DNA: TGTGCCAGCAGCTTATACAGGAACACTGAAGCTTTCTTT
CDR3: CASSLYRNTEAFF

size: .
D: .
J: TRBJ1-5
V: TRBV19
DNA: TGTGCCAGTACGACAGCATATAGCAATCAGCCCCAGCATTTT
CDR3: CASTTAYSNQPQHF

size: .
D: .
J: TRBJ2-1
V: TRBV9
DNA: TGTGCCAGCAGCGTAGCAGGAGGCAATGAGCAGTTCTTC
CDR3: CASSVAGGNEQFF

size: .
D: .
J: TRBJ1-4
V: TRBV19
DNA: TGTGCCAGTAGCCAGACTGCAACTAATGAAAAACTGTTTTTT
CDR3: CASSQTATNEKLFF

size: .
D: TRBD1
J: TRBJ1-2
V: TRBV5-6
DNA: TGTGCCAGCAGCTTGGTCGGACAGGGGACCTATGGCTACACCTTC
CDR3: CASSLVGQGTYGYTF

size: .
D: .
J: TRBJ2-5
V: TRBV18
DNA: TGTGCCAGCTCACCGACAGATCTGTACCAAGAGACCCAGTACTTC
CDR3: CASSPTDLYQETQYF

size: once
D: TRBD2
J: TRBJ2-5
V: TRBV25-1
DNA: TGTGCCAGCAGTACTAGCGGGGGGGAAGAGACCCAGTACTTC
CDR3: CASSTSGGEETQYF

size: .
D: TRBD2
J: TRBJ2-1
V: TRBV5-4
DNA: TGTGCCAGCAGCCCCCAAGGTCGGACTAGCGGGAACAATGAGCAGTTCTTC
CDR3: CASSPQGRTSGNNEQFF

size: few
D: TRBD1
J: TRBJ2-7
V: TRBV6-5
DNA: TGTGCCAGCAGAGAAGGGACAGGGCGGTACGAGCAGTACTTC
CDR3: CASREGTGRYEQYF

size: .
D: .
J: TRBJ2-7
V: TRBV13
DNA: TGTGCCAGCAGCTCCGGTCCCTCGGGCTCCTACGAGCAGTACTTC
CDR3: CASSSGPSGSYEQYF

size: .
D: .
J: TRBJ1-1
V: TRBV27
DNA: TGTGCCAGCAGTTTATCGCGTGGGGGCCACACTGAAGCTTTCTTT
CDR3: CASSLSRGGHTEAFF

size: once
D: .
J: TRBJ1-2
V: TRBV7-2
DNA: TGTGCCAGCAGCTTAGACAGGGCCATCGGTGGCTACACCTTC
CDR3: CASSLDRAIGGYTF

size: once
D: TRBD2
J: TRBJ2-7
V: TRBV7-2
DNA: TGTGCCAGCAGCTTTCGGGAGGGGACCAACTACGAGCAGTACTTC
CDR3: CASSFREGTNYEQYF

size: .
D: .
J: TRBJ2-5
V: TRBV5-1
DNA: TGCGCCAGCAGCCCGAACGGAGGTTCGGAGACCCAGTACTTC
CDR3: CASSPNGGSETQYF

size: .
D: TRBD1
J: TRBJ1-4
V: TRBV4-1
DNA: TGCGCCAGCAGCCAAGCCCCGGGACAGGAATTAGAAAAACTGTTTTTT
CDR3: CASSQAPGQELEKLFF

size: .
D: TRBD2
J: TRBJ2-3
V: TRBV6-4
DNA: TGTGCCAGCAGTGACTCGAAACTAGCGGGATCAGATACGCAGTATTTT
CDR3: CASSDSKLAGSDTQYF

size: .
D: TRBD2
J: TRBJ2-2
V: TRBV4-3
DNA: TGCGCCAGCAGCCCGGGACTAGTGGGTACCGGGGAGCTGTTTTTT
CDR3: CASSPGLVGTGELFF

size: many
D: TRBD2
J: TRBJ2-7
V: TRBV6-4
DNA: TGTGCCAGCAGTAGGACTAGCGGGGGGGCTGGAGACGAGCAGTACTTC
CDR3: CASSRTSGGAGDEQYF

size: .
D: .
J: TRBJ1-5
V: TRBV11-2
DNA: TGTGCCAGCAGCTTAGATTCAGGTCAGCCCCAGCATTTT
CDR3: CASSLDSGQPQHF

size: .
D: TRBD2
J: TRBJ2-7
V: TRBV5-1
DNA: TGCGCCAGCAGCAAGTTGGAGACTAGCGGGGGGTACGAGCAGTACTTC
CDR3: CASSKLETSGGYEQYF

size: .
D: TRBD2
J: TRBJ2-3
V: TRBV5-5
DNA: TGTGCCAGCACCCTAGCGGGAGGCCCCACAGATACGCAGTATTTT
CDR3: CASTLAGGPTDTQYF

size: .
D: TRBD1
J: TRBJ2-7
V: TRBV10-3
DNA: TGTGCCGTCGGACAGGGGATGTCCTACGAGCAGTACTTC
CDR3: CAVGQGMSYEQYF

size: once
D: TRBD2
J: TRBJ2-3
V: TRBV7-7
DNA: TGTGCCAGCAGCCCCATAGCGGGAGGACCCACAGATACGCAGTATTTT
CDR3: CASSPIAGGPTDTQYF

size: .
D: .
J: TRBJ2-7
V: TRBV5-1
DNA: TGCGCCAGCAGCTCCGGGGACACCCCCTACGAGCAGTACTTC
CDR3: CASSSGDTPYEQYF

size: .
D: .
J: TRBJ1-1
V: TRBV27
DNA: TGTGCCAGCAGTTTATATAGGGGTCCTGAAGCTTTCTTT
CDR3: CASSLYRGPEAFF

size: .
D: .
J: TRBJ2-2
V: TRBV11-3
DNA: TGTGCCAGCAGCTTTTACAGTAACACCGGGGAGCTGTTTTTT
CDR3: CASSFYSNTGELFF

size: .
D: .
J: TRBJ2-2
V: TRBV11-2
DNA: TGTGCCAGCAGCTTTGACACGGACACCGGGGAGCTGTTTTTT
CDR3: CASSFDTDTGELFF

size: .
D: TRBD2
J: TRBJ2-5
V: TRBV5-4
DNA: TGTGCCAGCAGCTTGTCGACTGGGACTACTCTCGGGACCCAGTACTTC
CDR3: CASSLSTGTTLGTQYF

size: .
D: TRBD1
J: TRBJ1-4
V: TRBV7-9
DNA: TGTGCCAGCAGCCCACGGACAGGGGATGATGAAAAACTGTTTTTT
CDR3: CASSPRTGDDEKLFF

size: .
D: .
J: TRBJ1-5
V: TRBV7-8
DNA: TGTGCCAGCGCGAAGACACCCGATAGCAATCAGCCCCAGCATTTT
CDR3: CASAKTPDSNQPQHF

size: .
D: TRBD1
J: TRBJ1-1
V: TRBV13
DNA: TGTGCCAGCAGCCCCCGACAGGGGAGGGGTGACACTGAAGCTTTCTTT
CDR3: CASSPRQGRGDTEAFF

size: .
D: TRBD1
J: TRBJ2-2
V: TRBV30
DNA: TGTGCCTGGAGGACCACGACAGGGGGCAACACCGGGGAGCTGTTTTTT
CDR3: CAWRTTTGGNTGELFF

size: .
D: TRBD1
J: TRBJ2-3
V: TRBV12-5
DNA: TGTGCTAGTGGTTTGCTCCGGGACAGAAGCACAGATACGCAGTATTTT
CDR3: CASGLLRDRSTDTQYF

size: .
D: TRBD2
J: TRBJ2-3
V: TRBV11-2
DNA: TGTGCCAGCAGCCAGGACCCGGCCGGGGGGGTGGATACGCAGTATTTT
CDR3: CASSQDPAGGVDTQYF

size: .
D: TRBD2
J: TRBJ2-1
V: TRBV7-2
DNA: TGTGCCAGCAGCACCACCTTACGACTAGCGGGAAGCGGTAGTGAGCAGTTCTTC
CDR3: CASSTTLRLAGSGSEQFF

size: .
D: .
J: TRBJ1-5
V: TRBV19
DNA: TGTGCCAGTAGTATAGAAGGGGGTCGCAATCAGCCCCAGCATTTT
CDR3: CASSIEGGRNQPQHF

size: .
D: .
J: TRBJ1-5
V: TRBV2
DNA: TGTGCCAGCAGTAGGCAGGGTGGTCAGCCCCAGCATTTT
CDR3: CASSRQGGQPQHF

size: .
D: .
J: TRBJ1-1
V: TRBV5-8
DNA: TGTGCCAGCAGCTTGGGGGCGAACACTGAAGCTTTCTTT
CDR3: CASSLGANTEAFF

size: .
D: TRBD1
J: TRBJ1-5
V: TRBV6-1
DNA: TGTGCCAGCAGTGGGGACAGGGGGCCCTATAGCAATCAGCCCCAGCATTTT
CDR3: CASSGDRGPYSNQPQHF

size: .
D: TRBD2
J: TRBJ2-1
V: TRBV7-6
DNA: TGTGCCAGCAGCCTTTGGCGGGAGGGATCCTACAATGAGCAGTTCTTC
CDR3: CASSLWREGSYNEQFF

size: .
D: .
J: TRBJ2-4
V: TRBV30
DNA: TGTGCCTGGAGTGAGCGGGTGAAGGACATTCAGTACTTC
CDR3: CAWSERVKDIQYF

size: once
D: TRBD1
J: TRBJ2-4
V: TRBV5-3
DNA: TGTGCCAGAAGCCACCTTCCGACAGGGATGGATAACATTCAGTACTTC
CDR3: CARSHLPTGMDNIQYF

size: .
D: TRBD2
J: TRBJ2-3
V: TRBV6-1
DNA: TGTGCCAGCAGTGAAACTAGCGGGGGGGGCACAGATACGCAGTATTTT
CDR3: CASSETSGGGTDTQYF

size: .
D: TRBD2
J: TRBJ2-5
V: TRBV7-3
DNA: TGTGCCAGCAGCTTATTCGCTAGCGGGAGGGCCAGGGAGACCCAGTACTTC
CDR3: CASSLFASGRARETQYF

size: .
D: .
J: TRBJ1-1
V: TRBV6-5
DNA: TGTGCCAGCAGTACGACGGACACCAGGAACACTGAAGCTTTCTTT
CDR3: CASSTTDTRNTEAFF